These 6 T cell receptor beta chains were all obtained from the same sample, sequenced in a study of beta chain features in type 1 diabetes. All of the isolated RNA was reverse transcribed, so expressed TCRB transcripts were sequenced. Some clones are missing from TCRdb's copy, which holds only in-frame ones; the method was immunoSEQ multiplex PCR. The sample carries 900,000 or so clones, under 20% recorded once. Sequences were obtained from naive CD4+ T cells from blood. The receptor set was obtained from a woman between 18 and 29 years old in good health.

The J gene is TRBJ2-1, the V gene TRBV5-1; 9 bases align to TRBD2. This CDR3 comprises 15 residues. The germline V gene encodes CDR1 SGHRS and CDR2 YFSETQ. V shed 5 bases, J shed 7 bases, and the junction held 10 bases outside the gene matches. The CDR3 DNA sequence: TGCGCCAGCAGTACCGCGGGACTAGCCTTAAATGAGCAGTTCTTC. This codes for CASSTAGLALNEQFF.

This clone was detected only once. The J gene is TRBJ2-3, the V gene TRBV14; possibly TRBD2 for D (5 bases). V lost 4 bases, J lost 6 bases, and 11 bases lay in between. Germline loops: CDR1 SGHDN, CDR2 FVKESK. This CDR3 has 13 amino acids. This CDR3 is CASSLSGGDTQYF. The CDR3 nucleotides read TGTGCCAGCAGCCTGAGCGGCGGGGATACGCAGTATTTT.

The rearrangement joins TRBV14 to TRBJ2-2; D may match TRBD1 or TRBD2 (6 bases each). This CDR3 spans 16 amino acids. Between the trimmed V and J ends, which lost 0 bases and 4 bases, there was a span of 12 bases. Germline CDR1 SGHDN, CDR2 FVKESK. The CDR3 coding sequence is TGTGCCAGCAGCCAAGATTTAGGGGGACTCACCGGGGAGCTGTTTTTT. Its translation is CASSQDLGGLTGELFF. Full variable domain (remainder filled in from reference TRBV14 and TRBJ2-2): EAGVTQFPSHSVIEKGQTVTLRCDPISGHDNLYWYRRVMGKEIKFLLHFVKESKQDESGMPNNRFLAERTGGTYSTLKVQPAELEDSGVYFCASSQDLGGLTGELFFGEGSRLTVL.

The V gene is TRBV6-6, the J gene TRBJ1-6; TRBD1 matches at 8 bases. Germline CDR1 is MNHNY and CDR2 is SVGAGI (reference sequence). The J segment lost 6 bases and the V segment lost 6 bases, leaving 7 bases of the junction unmatched. The CDR3 length is 15 residues. The CDR3 DNA sequence: TGTGCCAGCAGGGCGCGGACAGGGACTAATTCACCCCTCCACTTT. The encoded protein is CASRARTGTNSPLHF.

The chain joins TRBV28 to TRBJ2-4; no reliable D call. V was clipped by 5 bases and J by 8 bases, with 10 bases between them. The CDR3 runs 12 residues. Per the germline V gene, CDR1 is MDHEN and CDR2 is SYDVKM. As DNA, the CDR3 is TGTGCCAGCAGTCTCCCTCGGGACATTCAGTACTTC. The encoded protein is CASSLPRDIQYF.

Only a few counts were recorded for this clone. The rearrangement links TRBV6-1 to TRBJ2-2, with 12 bases fitting TRBD1. Per the germline V gene, CDR1 is MNHNS and CDR2 is SASEGT. There are 15 residues in the CDR3. Trimming cost V 6 bases and J 6 bases; bases outside gene matches: 5. The CDR3 DNA is TGTGCCAGCAGATTGGGACAGGGGGCTGCCGGGGAGCTGTTTTTT. Protein sequence: CASRLGQGAAGELFF.